A selection of T cell receptor beta chains follows, all from one sample in a study of blood T cell repertoires in COVID-19. Repertoires were generated with immunoSEQ multiplex PCR, while TCRdb's copy carries only in-frame clones and drops some. The sample has 45,000 to 70,000 clones; around 84% are singletons. Specimen: peripheral blood. These receptors all come from a man aged 55-75 years with acute or convalescent COVID-19. CDR3s include the opening cysteine and the closing phenylalanine or tryptophan. A D gene is named only where the DNA matches it firmly. Size tells how often a clone was seen (once, few, many) or the class of an expanded clone, and some rows leave it out.

cdr3_nt: TGTGCCTGGAGCCTTAAAATTTGGGCAGGGAGGACGCCTGGAAACACCATATATTTT; cdr3_aa: CAWSLKIWAGRTPGNTIYF; j_call: TRBJ1-3; d_call: -; v_call: TRBV30; clone_size: -
cdr3_nt: TGTGCCAGCACCATGAACACCGGGGAGCTGTTTTTT; cdr3_aa: CASTMNTGELFF; j_call: TRBJ2-2; d_call: -; v_call: TRBV6-6; clone_size: -
cdr3_nt: TGTGCCAGCAGCCAAGTAAACGCAGGGGCTGGGGCCAACGTCCTGACTTTC; cdr3_aa: CASSQVNAGAGANVLTF; j_call: TRBJ2-6; d_call: -; v_call: TRBV4-2; clone_size: -
cdr3_nt: TGCAGCGTTGTTTGGGGGGGGTTTTACAATGAGCAGTTCTTC; cdr3_aa: CSVVWGGFYNEQFF; j_call: TRBJ2-1; d_call: TRBD2; v_call: TRBV29-1; clone_size: -
cdr3_nt: TGTGCCACCAGTGATTTGCGCACTAGCCACAATGAGCAGTTCTTC; cdr3_aa: CATSDLRTSHNEQFF; j_call: TRBJ2-1; d_call: -; v_call: TRBV24-1; clone_size: -
cdr3_nt: TGTGCCAGCAGCCGGACAGCGAACATTCAGTACTTC; cdr3_aa: CASSRTANIQYF; j_call: TRBJ2-4; d_call: -; v_call: TRBV3-1/TRBV3-2; clone_size: -
cdr3_nt: TGTGCCAGCCTGGGGGTAGCGGGGAACAATGAGCAGTTCTTC; cdr3_aa: CASLGVAGNNEQFF; j_call: TRBJ2-1; d_call: TRBD2; v_call: TRBV2; clone_size: -
cdr3_nt: TGTGCCAGCACTCTACGACAGGGACTTGAGCAGTTCTTC; cdr3_aa: CASTLRQGLEQFF; j_call: TRBJ2-1; d_call: -; v_call: TRBV6-5; clone_size: -
cdr3_nt: TGTGCCAGTAGCGGGACAGGGACAGGGAAAGCTGGAGGCTACACCTTC; cdr3_aa: CASSGTGTGKAGGYTF; j_call: TRBJ1-2; d_call: TRBD1; v_call: TRBV19; clone_size: few
cdr3_nt: TGCGCCAGCAGCCCCGGGACAGGGTCGGGCAATGAGCAGTTCTTC; cdr3_aa: CASSPGTGSGNEQFF; j_call: TRBJ2-1; d_call: TRBD1; v_call: TRBV5-1; clone_size: -
cdr3_nt: TGTGCTAGTGGTTTGAGGGCAGGGTGGGCAGACGAGCAGTACTTC; cdr3_aa: CASGLRAGWADEQYF; j_call: TRBJ2-7; d_call: -; v_call: TRBV12-5; clone_size: -
cdr3_nt: TGTGCCAGCAGCCAACGTCCACTAGTGGCGGCCCTGCCGGAGACCCAGTACTTC; cdr3_aa: CASSQRPLVAALPETQYF; j_call: TRBJ2-5; d_call: -; v_call: TRBV7-2; clone_size: once
cdr3_nt: TGTGCCAGCAGACTGGGACTAGCGGGGACAGATACGCAGTATTTT; cdr3_aa: CASRLGLAGTDTQYF; j_call: TRBJ2-3; d_call: TRBD2; v_call: TRBV5-4; clone_size: -
cdr3_nt: TGTGCCAGCAGCTTCTTACCCCTCCTCGGCGAGCAGTACTTC; cdr3_aa: CASSFLPLLGEQYF; j_call: TRBJ2-7; d_call: -; v_call: TRBV11-2; clone_size: -
cdr3_nt: TGTGCCAGCAGTGCTACACCCGGGACTTCTGGGGCCAACGTCCTGACTTTC; cdr3_aa: CASSATPGTSGANVLTF; j_call: TRBJ2-6; d_call: -; v_call: TRBV25-1; clone_size: -
cdr3_nt: TGTGCCAGCAGTTACTCGGCCAGAGGGAACACTGAAGCTTTCTTT; cdr3_aa: CASSYSARGNTEAFF; j_call: TRBJ1-1; d_call: -; v_call: TRBV6-5; clone_size: medium-sized
cdr3_nt: TGCGCCAGCACATGGGGGACTACCTACAATGAGCAGTTCTTC; cdr3_aa: CASTWGTTYNEQFF; j_call: TRBJ2-1; d_call: TRBD2; v_call: TRBV5-1; clone_size: -
cdr3_nt: TGTGCCAGCAGTTACAAGGCCAGGAGCAATCAGCCCCAGCATTTT; cdr3_aa: CASSYKARSNQPQHF; j_call: TRBJ1-5; d_call: -; v_call: TRBV6-5; clone_size: -
cdr3_nt: TGTGCCAGCACCCTAGCTTCCGGTAGCTCCTACGAGCAGTACTTC; cdr3_aa: CASTLASGSSYEQYF; j_call: TRBJ2-7; d_call: -; v_call: TRBV6-5; clone_size: -
cdr3_nt: TGTGCCAGCAGGAAGACAGGGGGGAACTACAATGAGCAGTTCTTC; cdr3_aa: CASRKTGGNYNEQFF; j_call: TRBJ2-1; d_call: TRBD1; v_call: TRBV28; clone_size: -
cdr3_nt: TGTGCCAGCAGCCGGGAGACTAACTATGGCTACACCTTC; cdr3_aa: CASSRETNYGYTF; j_call: TRBJ1-2; d_call: -; v_call: TRBV28; clone_size: -
cdr3_nt: TGTGCCAGCAGCTTAAAGGGGGCGGACACTGAAGCTTTCTTT; cdr3_aa: CASSLKGADTEAFF; j_call: TRBJ1-1; d_call: TRBD1; v_call: TRBV7-9; clone_size: -
cdr3_nt: TGTGCCAGTATCCCGACAGTGAGCAACACCATATATTTT; cdr3_aa: CASIPTVSNTIYF; j_call: TRBJ1-3; d_call: -; v_call: TRBV19; clone_size: few
cdr3_nt: TGTGCCAGCAGCCCTCGGACAGGGGGGAGCTCCTACAATGAGCAGTTCTTC; cdr3_aa: CASSPRTGGSSYNEQFF; j_call: TRBJ2-1; d_call: TRBD1; v_call: TRBV7-3; clone_size: -
cdr3_nt: TGTGCCACCAGCAGAGGAGGGAGCCCCGGGGAGCTGTTTTTT; cdr3_aa: CATSRGGSPGELFF; j_call: TRBJ2-2; d_call: -; v_call: TRBV15; clone_size: once
cdr3_nt: TGTGCCAGCGCGACAGGGACGTTGGGCTACACCTTC; cdr3_aa: CASATGTLGYTF; j_call: TRBJ1-2; d_call: TRBD1; v_call: TRBV28; clone_size: once
cdr3_nt: TGTGCCAGCAGCTTTGGGACTGGCAATCAGCCCCAGCATTTT; cdr3_aa: CASSFGTGNQPQHF; j_call: TRBJ1-5; d_call: -; v_call: TRBV7-8; clone_size: -
cdr3_nt: TGTGCCAGCAGCCCCATGATGGGGGGCGAGCAGTACTTC; cdr3_aa: CASSPMMGGEQYF; j_call: TRBJ2-7; d_call: -; v_call: TRBV9; clone_size: -
cdr3_nt: TGTGCCAGCAGCTTAGAGGGCCAGGGAATCTTC; cdr3_aa: CASSLEGQGIF; j_call: TRBJ1-2; d_call: -; v_call: TRBV7-9; clone_size: once
cdr3_nt: TGCGCCAGCAGCTTGAACCCTAGCGCCACCACAGATACGCAGTATTTT; cdr3_aa: CASSLNPSATTDTQYF; j_call: TRBJ2-3; d_call: -; v_call: TRBV5-1; clone_size: -